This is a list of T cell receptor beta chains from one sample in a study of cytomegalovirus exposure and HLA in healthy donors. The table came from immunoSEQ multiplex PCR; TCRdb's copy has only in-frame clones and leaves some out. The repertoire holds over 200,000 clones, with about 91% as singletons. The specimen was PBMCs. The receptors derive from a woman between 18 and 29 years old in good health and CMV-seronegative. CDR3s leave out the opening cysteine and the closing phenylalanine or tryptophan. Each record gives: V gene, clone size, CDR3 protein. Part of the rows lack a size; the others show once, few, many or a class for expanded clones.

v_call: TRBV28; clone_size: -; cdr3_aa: ASTYAGTGGSTDTQY
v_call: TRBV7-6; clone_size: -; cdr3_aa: ASSLGSGTGAANEKLF
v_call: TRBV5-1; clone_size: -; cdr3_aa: ASSVGRGGLNLSYEQY
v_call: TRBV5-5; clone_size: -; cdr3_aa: ASSFTVNTEAF
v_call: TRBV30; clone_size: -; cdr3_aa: ASGRTLYEQY
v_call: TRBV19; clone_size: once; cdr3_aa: ASGTSGNNEQF
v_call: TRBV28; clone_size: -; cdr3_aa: ASSPGEGLAGALRNTIY
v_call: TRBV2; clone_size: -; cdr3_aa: ASSASSGAYNEQF
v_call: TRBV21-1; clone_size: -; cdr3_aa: ASSFCSGELF
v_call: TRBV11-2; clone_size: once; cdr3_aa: ASSPQMGGGTGELF